This entry lists 24 T cell receptor beta chains sequenced from one sample in a study of control samples from healthy donors and cancer patients. This table comes from immunoSEQ multiplex PCR, and its TCRdb copy is limited to in-frame clones, with some not included. The table has 100,000 to 150,000 clones, 80% to 90% seen once. Source material: blood. These receptors were collected from a man between 35 and 55 years old in good health.

V and J are TRBV2 and TRBJ1-4, with D maybe TRBD1 (5 bases). Germline V lookup: CDR1 SNHLY, CDR2 FYNNEI. This CDR3 region has 13 residues. Trimming took 7 bases from V and 4 from J, leaving 10 bases between them. The CDR3 DNA is TGTGCCAGCACACGACAGAGTAATGAAAAACTGTTTTTT. This translates into CASTRQSNEKLFF.

The chain joins TRBV7-2 to TRBJ2-7; D is unclear. Trimming shortened V by 3 bases and J by 2 bases, and 11 bases separated the two germline ends. Germline V gives CDR1 SGHTA, CDR2 FQGNSA. CDR3 length: 14 residues. This CDR3 reads CASSLVSGAYEQYF. CDR3 DNA sequence: TGTGCCAGCAGCTTGGTGTCAGGAGCCTACGAGCAGTACTTC.

This clone was seen once. The V call is TRBV28, the J call TRBJ1-1; perhaps TRBD1 as D (5 bases). The V gene's germline CDR1 is MDHEN and CDR2 SYDVKM. Trimming left V 6 bases short and J 0 bases short, with 14 bases between. The CDR3 totals 15 residues. CDR3 DNA: TGTGCCAGCAGCACCTGGGGGTCAATGAACACTGAAGCTTTCTTT. Its translation: CASSTWGSMNTEAFF.

The table lists this clone with a count of one. The chain recombines TRBV18 with TRBJ2-5; maybe TRBD1 (6 bases). Germline V CDR1 and CDR2: KGHSH, LQKENI. The CDR3 extends over 13 amino acids. Trimming left V 4 bases short and J 7 bases short, with 13 bases between. CDR3 in amino acids: CASSQQGAATQYF. The CDR3 DNA reads TGTGCCAGCTCACAACAGGGAGCGGCGACCCAGTACTTC.

The gene calls are TRBV18 and TRBJ1-1; 7 nucleotides match TRBD1. This CDR3 has 14 residues. Germline loops: CDR1 KGHSH, CDR2 LQKENI. With 3 bases clipped from V and 0 bases from J, the junction kept 1 base outside the gene matches. CDR3 sequence (DNA): TGTGCCAGCTCACCGGGACAGATGAACACTGAAGCTTTCTTT. Its translation is CASSPGQMNTEAFF.

The CDR3 region is CASSQIRDQPQHF. CDR3 nucleotides: TGCGCCAGCAGCCAAATCAGAGATCAGCCCCAGCATTTT. The chain is built from TRBV4-1 and TRBJ1-5; no clear D gene. Per the germline V gene, CDR1 is MGHRA and CDR2 is YSYEKL. The CDR3 is made up of 13 amino acids. The ends were cut back, 2 bases at V and 5 bases at J, with 7 bases in the middle.

The chain has TRBV11-3 and TRBJ1-5, with D possibly being TRBD1 (5 bases). Trimming stripped 5 bases from V and 2 bases from J, with 13 bases between. The CDR3 extends over 15 amino acids. Germline V gives CDR1 SGHNT, CDR2 YENEEA. CDR3 coding DNA: TGTGCCAGCAGCAGAGAAGCGGGGGGCAATCAGCCCCAGCATTTT. This codes for CASSREAGGNQPQHF.

The V gene is TRBV5-6, the J gene TRBJ2-2; D remains unclear. V gave up 4 bases and J gave up 6 bases, with 10 bases separating them. CDR3 size: 13 residues. Germline V gene data show CDR1 as SGHDT and CDR2 as YYEEEE. CDR3 protein: CASSPDAPGELFF. The DNA of the CDR3 is TGTGCCAGCAGCCCTGACGCCCCCGGGGAGCTGTTTTTT. The full variable domain, with the rest looked up from reference TRBV5-6 and TRBJ2-2, is DAGVTQSPTHLIKTRGQQVTLRCSPKSGHDTVSWYQQALGQGPQFIFQYYEEEERQRGNFPDRFSGHQFPNYSSELNVNALLLGDSALYLCASSPDAPGELFFGEGSRLTVL.

This chain uses TRBV7-2 with TRBJ1-5, with TRBD1 matching over 7 bases. This CDR3 comprises 15 residues. Germline V gene sequence: CDR1 SGHTA, CDR2 FQGNSA. The V and J ends lost 5 bases and 5 bases, in that order; junction bases with no gene match: 9. The CDR3 DNA reads as TGTGCCAGCAGCCTCCAGACAGGGAGGGATCAGCCCCAGCATTTT. As protein: CASSLQTGRDQPQHF.

The chain joins TRBV7-9 to TRBJ2-1, with 9 nucleotides matching TRBD2. The CDR3 extends over 16 amino acids. Germline assignment: CDR1 SEHNR and CDR2 FQNEAQ (reference sequence). V gave up 4 bases and J gave up 4 bases; unmatched junction bases: 8. For the CDR3, the DNA is TGTGCCAGCAGCTCCGTCCGCGGGGGGGGTTACAATGAGCAGTTCTTC. Translating gives CASSSVRGGGYNEQFF.

This chain links TRBV14 with TRBJ2-1; tentatively, D is TRBD1 (6 bases). With 4 bases removed from V and 0 bases from J, the gap between germline ends came to 13 bases. The CDR3 is made up of 16 amino acids. Germline CDR1 reads SGHDN; CDR2 reads FVKESK. CDR3 coding DNA: TGTGCCAGCAGCCGTCCAGGGGTCAGCTCCTACAATGAGCAGTTCTTC. Translating it yields CASSRPGVSSYNEQFF.

This clone was recorded once. The gene calls are TRBV5-1 and TRBJ2-3; D is tentatively TRBD1 or TRBD2 (7 bases each). CDR1 SGHRS and CDR2 YFSETQ come from the germline V gene. There are 15 residues in the CDR3. V was pared by 4 bases and J by 4 bases, with 16 bases between. The CDR3 here is CASSPQGGDADTQYF. CDR3 nucleotide sequence: TGCGCCAGCAGCCCCCAGGGGGGGGATGCAGATACGCAGTATTTT.

The chain recombines TRBV2 with TRBJ1-2, with D possibly TRBD1 on 5 matching bases. Germline loops: CDR1 SNHLY, CDR2 FYNNEI. V was cut by 1 base and J by 3 bases, with 15 bases left in between. The CDR3 covers 16 residues. The CDR3 DNA is TGTGCCAGCAGTGAAGTTGGGGCAGGCCTAGACTATGGCTACACCTTC. Protein product: CASSEVGAGLDYGYTF.

This clone was seen a single time. CDR3 sequence: CASSFGQSSGTQYF. As DNA, the CDR3 is TGTGCCAGCAGCTTTGGACAGTCTTCAGGGACCCAGTACTTC. The chain combines TRBV7-2 with TRBJ2-5; D is perhaps TRBD1 (6 bases). The CDR3 contains 14 residues. Trimming stripped 3 bases from V and 7 bases from J, with 15 bases between. In germline, CDR1 is SGHTA, CDR2 FQGNSA.

V and J are TRBV15 and TRBJ1-4; the match to TRBD1 covers 9 bases. Germline CDR1 reads LNHNV; CDR2 reads YYDKDF (reference sequence). J was trimmed by 8 bases and V by 0 bases; bases with no gene match: 10. CDR3 length: 17 amino acids. The chain's CDR3 is CATSREGRGQGREKLFF. CDR3 nucleotides: TGTGCCACCAGCAGAGAGGGGAGGGGACAGGGACGCGAAAAACTGTTTTTT.

The chain has TRBV7-9 and TRBJ2-7; unclear D gene. The CDR3 totals 13 residues. Germline CDR1 reads SEHNR; CDR2 reads FQNEAQ (reference sequence). Deletions cut 2 bases from V and 7 bases from J, with 12 bases between. In DNA, the CDR3 is TGTGCCAGCAGCTTATCTGCCCCTTGGGAGCAGTACTTC. The encoded protein is CASSLSAPWEQYF.

This sequence joins TRBV6-2 or TRBV6-3 and TRBJ2-7, with D maybe TRBD1 (5 bases). The CDR3 sequence is 14 residues long. The V gene lost 4 bases and the J gene lost 0 bases, with 10 bases spanning the gap. The germline V gene has CDR1 MNHEY and CDR2 SVGEGT. The CDR3 protein is CASSSGASSYEQYF. The CDR3 DNA is TGTGCCAGCAGTTCTGGGGCCAGCTCCTACGAGCAGTACTTC.

This chain uses TRBV19 with TRBJ2-3, with 15 bases lining up with TRBD2. V lost 3 bases and J lost 1; bases outside the gene matches: 11. CDR1 LNHDA and CDR2 SQIVND come from the germline V gene (reference sequence). This CDR3 region has 20 residues. The CDR3 sequence: CASSIRGTSGGLYGTDTQYF. CDR3 sequence (DNA): TGTGCCAGTAGTATTCGCGGGACTAGCGGGGGGCTCTACGGCACAGATACGCAGTATTTT. Using reference TRBV19 and TRBJ2-3 for the parts outside the CDR3, the full variable domain is DGGITQSPKYLFRKEGQNVTLSCEQNLNHDAMYWYRQDPGQGLRLIYYSQIVNDFQKGDIAEGYSVSREKKESFPLTVTSAQKNPTAFYLCASSIRGTSGGLYGTDTQYFGPGTRLTVL.

The chain combines TRBV25-1 with TRBJ1-1; D possibly corresponds to TRBD1 (5 bases). V was clipped by 7 bases and J by 2 bases, with 17 bases between them. CDR1 MGHDK and CDR2 SYGVNS come from the germline V gene. This CDR3 spans 15 amino acids. The CDR3 sequence is CASMGVGGFNTEAFF. In DNA form, the CDR3 reads TGTGCCAGCATGGGTGTCGGGGGGTTTAACACTGAAGCTTTCTTT.

The chain couples TRBV29-1 to TRBJ1-1; D call uncertain. CDR3 length equals 11 residues. Germline CDR1 SQVTM, CDR2 ANQGSEA. The DNA of the CDR3 is TGCACCGGACTGTGGAGTTCTAAAGCTTTCTTT. Protein: CTGLWSSKAFF.

Only one count was recorded for this clone. The V and J genes are TRBV11-3 and TRBJ2-7, with a tentative D call TRBD1 (5 bases). This CDR3 is 11 amino acids long. Trimming removed 7 bases at V and 4 bases at J, with 8 bases between. Germline V gene sequence: CDR1 SGHNT, CDR2 YENEEA. CDR3: CASTQGYEQYF. The CDR3, as DNA: TGTGCCAGCACCCAGGGTTACGAGCAGTACTTC.

This rearrangement joins TRBV7-3 to TRBJ2-1; 11 bases map to TRBD2. The CDR3 is 16 residues long. V was pared by 5 bases and J by 4 bases, with 7 bases of the junction left unmatched. Germline CDR1 reads SGHTA; CDR2 reads FQGTGA. The CDR3 nucleotides are TGTGCCAGCAGCCAAGCCGGGACTAGCGGATACAATGAGCAGTTCTTC. This codes for CASSQAGTSGYNEQFF. Together with reference TRBV7-3 and TRBJ2-1, the CDR3 gives the full variable domain: GAGVSQTPSNKVTEKGKYVELRCDPISGHTALYWYRQSLGQGPEFLIYFQGTGAADDSGLPNDRFFAVRPEGSVSTLKIQRTERGDSAVYLCASSQAGTSGYNEQFFGPGTRLTVL.

V usage is TRBV6-1 and J usage is TRBJ1-6; D is ambiguous. The CDR3 totals 14 residues. Germline V lookup: CDR1 MNHNS, CDR2 SASEGT. V shed 2 bases and J shed 10 bases, with 12 bases lying between them. CDR3 sequence (DNA): TGTGCCAGCAGTGAAACATTTAACAGCTCACCCCTCCACTTT. Amino acids: CASSETFNSSPLHF.

The chain combines TRBV6-6 with TRBJ2-7; possible D gene TRBD1, 6 bases. Deletions cut 0 bases from V and 6 bases from J, with 15 bases between. CDR1 and CDR2 (germline): MNHNY, SVGAGI (reference sequence). The CDR3 is 15 amino acids. Written as DNA, the CDR3 is TGTGCCAGCAGTTACTCGCCCAGACAGGTTGGCGAGCAGTACTTC. It specifies CASSYSPRQVGEQYF.